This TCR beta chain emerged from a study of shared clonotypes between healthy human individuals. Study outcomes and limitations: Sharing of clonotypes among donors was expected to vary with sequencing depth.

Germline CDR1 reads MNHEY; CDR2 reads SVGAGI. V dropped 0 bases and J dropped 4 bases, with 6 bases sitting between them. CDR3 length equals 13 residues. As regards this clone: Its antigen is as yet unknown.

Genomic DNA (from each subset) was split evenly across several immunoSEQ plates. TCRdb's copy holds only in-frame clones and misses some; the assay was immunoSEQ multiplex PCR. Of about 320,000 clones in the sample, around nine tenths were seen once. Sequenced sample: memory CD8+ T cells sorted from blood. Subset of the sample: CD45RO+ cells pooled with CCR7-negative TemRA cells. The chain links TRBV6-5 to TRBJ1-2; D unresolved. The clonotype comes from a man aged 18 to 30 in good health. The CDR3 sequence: CASSYSTLYGYTF. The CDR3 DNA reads TGTGCCAGCAGTTACTCGACCCTCTATGGCTACACCTTC.